Listed below are T cell receptor beta chains from one sample, sequenced in a study of T-cell reconstitution after alpha-beta-depleted transplantation in children. TCRdb re-analysed the PCR reads in MiXCR, keeping a single row per CDR3 protein. Found here are some 200,000 distinct CDR3 sequences, about 8.2% of them singletons; the top ten hold 35%. Sequences were derived from PBMCs, mostly from graft donor cells, sampled 360 days after TCRalphabeta/CD19-depleted stem cell transplant. The source is a male patient between 2 and 10 years old who had a stem cell transplant for acute myeloid leukemia, so the T cells may come from the graft donor. The CDR3 runs from the conserved cysteine through the conserved F or W. D genes are given only for firm matches. Clone size, where shown, is once, few, many, or a class for clones that have expanded.

j_call	d_call	v_call	clone_size	cdr3_nt	cdr3_aa
TRBJ2-1	.	TRBV14	many	TGTGCCAGCAGCCATTGGGACAACAATGAGCAGTTCTTC	CASSHWDNNEQFF
TRBJ1-2	TRBD1	TRBV20-1	few	TGCAGTGCTAGAGCCGGACAGGGCCAATATGGCTACACCTTC	CSARAGQGQYGYTF
TRBJ2-1	TRBD1	TRBV20-1	.	TGCAGTGCTAGAGATCCGAGGACAGGGGGCCCCAATGAGCAGTTCTTC	CSARDPRTGGPNEQFF
TRBJ2-2	TRBD1	TRBV12-3/TRBV12-4	.	TGTGCCAGCAGTCCCCCCACAGGGGGTGCCGGGGAGCTGTTTTTT	CASSPPTGGAGELFF
TRBJ1-1	.	TRBV7-3	few	TGTGCCAGCAGCTTACTCGGGAGCACTGAAGCTTTCTTT	CASSLLGSTEAFF
TRBJ2-3	.	TRBV6-5	many	TGTGCCAGCAGTTACAGTCTCAGTTTGGCTTCGGATACGCAGTATTTT	CASSYSLSLASDTQYF
TRBJ2-2	.	TRBV30	.	TGTGCCTGGACACACACGAACACCGGGGAGCTGTTTTTT	CAWTHTNTGELFF
TRBJ2-3	.	TRBV28	few	TGTGCCAGCAGTTTCCTCCTGAGGGATTCCCTTAGCACAGATACGCAGTATTTT	CASSFLLRDSLSTDTQYF
TRBJ1-6	TRBD1	TRBV3-1	.	TGTGCCAGCAGCCAACGCAAGACAGGGGACGGTTCACCCCTCCACTTT	CASSQRKTGDGSPLHF
TRBJ2-2	.	TRBV12-3/TRBV12-4	many	TGTGCCAGCACCTGGGGACGATCCTTCACCGGGGAGCTGTTTTTT	CASTWGRSFTGELFF
TRBJ2-1	TRBD2	TRBV7-2	.	TGTGCCAGCAGCTTAGGACTAGCGGGAGGAGGAAGTGAGCAGTTCTTC	CASSLGLAGGGSEQFF
TRBJ2-7	.	TRBV4-2	few	TGTGCCAGCAGCCAAGGACCGCGTGGTAGCCCCTCCTACGAGCAGTACTTC	CASSQGPRGSPSYEQYF
TRBJ2-3	.	TRBV7-9	.	TGTGCCAGCAGCTTAGTCGGGGCCGCAGATACGCAGTATTTT	CASSLVGAADTQYF
TRBJ2-7	.	TRBV20-1	.	TGCAGTGCTAGAGATCTCCTCTACGAGCAGTACTTC	CSARDLLYEQYF
TRBJ2-3	TRBD1	TRBV20-1	few	TGCAGTGCTAGGGATTTGACAGGGCGAATTAGCACAGATACGCAGTATTTT	CSARDLTGRISTDTQYF
TRBJ1-2	TRBD1	TRBV6-1	many	TGTGCCAGCAGTCCTACAGGGGACTATGGCTACACCTTC	CASSPTGDYGYTF
TRBJ2-1	TRBD2	TRBV5-6	few	TGTGCCAGCAGCCAACTAGCGGCACCGAATGAGCAGTTCTTC	CASSQLAAPNEQFF
TRBJ2-1	.	TRBV5-6	many	TGTGCCAGCAGGCTGGGGGGGCTCCCAAGCTCCTACAATGAGCAGTTCTTC	CASRLGGLPSSYNEQFF
TRBJ2-6	.	TRBV12-3/TRBV12-4	few	TGTGCCAGCAGTTTAGAGGTCTTTGGGGCCAACGTCCTGACTTTC	CASSLEVFGANVLTF
TRBJ2-1	.	TRBV20-1	few	TGCAGTGTTGCCAACAGTGGCGATGAGCAGTTCTTC	CSVANSGDEQFF
TRBJ2-3	TRBD2	TRBV5-1	few	TGCGCCAGCAGCTGGGCTGCGGGGGGTGATACGCAGTATTTT	CASSWAAGGDTQYF
TRBJ1-3	.	TRBV11-1	.	TGTTCCAGCAGCTTAGCTGCGGGTCTTGGAAACACCATATATTTT	CSSSLAAGLGNTIYF
TRBJ2-1	TRBD2	TRBV7-7	few	TGTGCTAGCAGCTTAGGGTTAGCGGGACTCAACAATGAGCAGTTCTTC	CASSLGLAGLNNEQFF
TRBJ1-2	.	TRBV12-3/TRBV12-4	many	TGTGCCAGCAGTTTCGGTCTAGGGGACTATGGCTACACCTTC	CASSFGLGDYGYTF
TRBJ2-2	.	TRBV6-2/TRBV6-3	few	TGTGCCAGCCAGTTACGCCCGACTAACACCGGGGAGCTGTTTTTT	CASQLRPTNTGELFF
TRBJ2-7	.	TRBV20-1	many	TGCAGTGCTTCGGGACCTGCACGCCACGAGCAGTACTTC	CSASGPARHEQYF
TRBJ2-7	.	TRBV5-4	few	TGTGCCAGCAGCTTCGATTTAGGGGGAAACTACGAGCAGTACTTC	CASSFDLGGNYEQYF
TRBJ1-1	.	TRBV6-5	few	TGTGCCAGCACTCCCGACCGGAGGGATACTGAAGCTTTCTTT	CASTPDRRDTEAFF
TRBJ2-3	.	TRBV20-1	few	TGCAGTGCTATCTCCCCCGTCCGGAGCGCAGATACGCAGTATTTT	CSAISPVRSADTQYF
TRBJ2-1	TRBD1	TRBV12-3/TRBV12-4	many	TGTGCCAGCAGACCCGGGACAGGGGGTTACAATGAGCAGTTCTTC	CASRPGTGGYNEQFF
TRBJ1-1	TRBD1	TRBV18	.	TGTGCCAGCTCACCAGGTTCCCCTGGGACAGGGCTGGTCACTGAAGCTTTCTTT	CASSPGSPGTGLVTEAFF
TRBJ1-1	TRBD1	TRBV7-3	.	TGTGCCAGCAGTAACCCCGGGACAGGGCTCTCTGAAGCTTTCTTT	CASSNPGTGLSEAFF
TRBJ2-2	.	TRBV7-3	once	TGTGCCAGCAGCCTCGATCGGGGGACAGCGAACACCGGGGAGCTGTTTTTT	CASSLDRGTANTGELFF
TRBJ2-2	.	TRBV3-1	many	TGTGCCAGCAGCCAAATGGGGAACACCGGGGAGCTGTTTTTT	CASSQMGNTGELFF
TRBJ2-4	.	TRBV7-9	.	TGTGCCAGCGGGGACGGAAAAAACATTCAGTACTTC	CASGDGKNIQYF
TRBJ1-5	.	TRBV7-4	many	TGTGCCAGCAGTACACGGGGGCCCCAGCATTTT	CASSTRGPQHF
TRBJ2-2	.	TRBV5-5	few	TGTGCCAGCAGCTTGGGTGCAGGGAGTACCGGGGAGCTGTTTTTT	CASSLGAGSTGELFF
TRBJ2-7	.	TRBV20-1	.	TGCAGTGCTAGAGATCGGAGGGGGAGTACCTACGAGCAGTACTTC	CSARDRRGSTYEQYF
TRBJ1-5	.	TRBV5-5	many	TGTGCCAGCAGCTTGACAAGGGGCAGCAATCAGCCCCAGCATTTT	CASSLTRGSNQPQHF
TRBJ2-2	.	TRBV29-1	.	TGCAGCGTTGGACCAGGGGCGGTCGGGGAGCTGTTTTTT	CSVGPGAVGELFF
TRBJ1-1	.	TRBV5-1	.	TGCGCCAGCAGCCTTGGGGCACAGGGTCCTAACACTGAAGCTTTCTTT	CASSLGAQGPNTEAFF